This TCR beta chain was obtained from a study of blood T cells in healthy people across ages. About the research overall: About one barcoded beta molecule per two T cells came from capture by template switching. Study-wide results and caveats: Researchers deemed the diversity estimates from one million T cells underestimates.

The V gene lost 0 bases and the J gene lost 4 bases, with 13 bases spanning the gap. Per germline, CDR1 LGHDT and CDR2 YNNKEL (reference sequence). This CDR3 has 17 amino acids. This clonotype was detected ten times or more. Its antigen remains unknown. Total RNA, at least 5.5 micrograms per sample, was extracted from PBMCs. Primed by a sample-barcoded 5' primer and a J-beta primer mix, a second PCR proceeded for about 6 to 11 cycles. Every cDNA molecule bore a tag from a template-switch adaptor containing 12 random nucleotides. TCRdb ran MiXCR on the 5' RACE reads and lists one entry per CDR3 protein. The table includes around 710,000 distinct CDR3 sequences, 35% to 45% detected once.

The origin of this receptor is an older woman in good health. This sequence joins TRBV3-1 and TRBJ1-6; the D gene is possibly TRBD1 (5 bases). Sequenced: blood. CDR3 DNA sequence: TGTGCCAGCAGCCAAGATCATGTAGGGGTGTATAATTCACCCCTCCACTTT. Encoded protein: CASSQDHVGVYNSPLHF.